Below are 27 T cell receptor beta chains sequenced from a single sample in a study of T cell responses to AZD1222 COVID-19 vaccine. Sequencing was performed with immunoSEQ multiplex PCR; in TCRdb, only in-frame clones are kept and a portion is missing. The table includes 90,000 to 120,000 clones, 85% to 95% detected once. The material was peripheral blood, obtained on day 0 of AZD1222 vaccination. These receptors all stem from an adult in good health.

V and J are TRBV5-8 and TRBJ2-7; 9 positions match TRBD1. CDR3 size: 20 residues. CDR1 and CDR2 (germline): SGHTS, YDEGEE. J gave up 3 bases and V 3 bases, and 22 bases lay outside the gene matches. Here the CDR3 DNA reads TGTGCCAGCAGCTCCCCCCTGGGACAGGGCCTTTTTTGGGGGTTCTACGAGCAGTACTTC. This sequence encodes CASSSPLGQGLFWGFYEQYF.

This chain uses TRBV27 with TRBJ1-5, with 11 bases lining up with TRBD1. The CDR3 is 16 residues long. V shed 5 bases, J shed 6 bases, and the junction held 9 bases outside the gene matches. Per the germline V gene, CDR1 is MNHEY and CDR2 is SMNVEV (reference sequence). CDR3 nucleotides: TGTGCCAGCAGTCCCCGTCGGGGACAGGGGGGTCAGCCCCAGCATTTT. This sequence encodes CASSPRRGQGGQPQHF.

The chain carries TRBV7-3 and TRBJ2-4; 7 bases match TRBD2. With 2 bases clipped from V and 8 bases from J, the junction kept 9 bases outside the gene matches. CDR3 length: 15 residues. In germline, CDR1 is SGHTA, CDR2 FQGTGA. CDR3 coding DNA: TGTGCCAGCAGCTTATATGGCGGGAGAAGCGACATTCAGTACTTC. The encoded protein is CASSLYGGRSDIQYF.

The chain links TRBV9 to TRBJ2-3, with 9 bases that match TRBD2. J gave up 4 bases and V 0 bases, and 6 bases lay outside the gene matches. The CDR3 contains 16 residues. CDR1 is SGDLS, CDR2 YYNGEE, per germline. The CDR3 loop is CASSVGAGGLADTQYF. In DNA form, the CDR3 reads TGTGCCAGCAGCGTAGGGGCGGGAGGGCTGGCAGATACGCAGTATTTT.

This sequence joins TRBV6-5 and TRBJ1-5, with unresolved D. Per the germline V gene, CDR1 is MNHEY and CDR2 is SVGAGI. V gave up 4 bases and J gave up 4 bases, with 11 bases separating them. The CDR3 runs to 14 residues. The CDR3 DNA sequence: TGTGCCAGCAGTTCCAACCGACATAATCAGCCCCAGCATTTT. Translation: CASSSNRHNQPQHF.

The chain has TRBV7-8 and TRBJ2-3, with D possibly being TRBD1 or TRBD2 (5 bases each). CDR1 is SGHVS, CDR2 FQNEAQ, per germline. This CDR3 region has 14 residues. The germline V and J ends were trimmed by 8 bases and 3 bases, with 15 bases remaining between them. The CDR3 nucleotides are TGTGCCAGCGGGAGCAGGGCTTCGACAGATACGCAGTATTTT. This encodes CASGSRASTDTQYF.

The V gene is TRBV18, the J gene TRBJ2-1, with TRBD2 identical over 10 bases. This CDR3 region has 13 residues. The germline CDR1 and CDR2 sequences are KGHSH and LQKENI. V dropped 3 bases and J dropped 8; count of bases not matched to a gene: 1. The CDR3 loop reads CASSPGLADEQFF. The CDR3 DNA reads as TGTGCCAGCTCACCCGGACTAGCGGATGAGCAGTTCTTC.

The chain carries TRBV7-9 and TRBJ2-5, with D tentatively TRBD2 (7 bases). Trimming shortened V by 5 bases and J by 5 bases, and 15 bases separated the two germline ends. CDR1 and CDR2 (germline): SEHNR, FQNEAQ (reference sequence). The CDR3 consists of 14 residues. The chain's CDR3 is CASSPGAAGETQYF. The DNA of the CDR3 is TGTGCCAGCAGCCCAGGGGCAGCGGGGGAGACCCAGTACTTC.

V gene TRBV6-5 combines with J gene TRBJ2-1, with D perhaps matching TRBD1 (5 bases). Trimming stripped 4 bases from V and 6 bases from J, with 13 bases between. This CDR3 spans 14 amino acids. Germline-derived CDR1 and CDR2 are MNHEY and SVGAGI. The CDR3 is CASSLQVRGNEQFF. The CDR3 nucleotides are TGTGCCAGCAGTTTACAGGTACGCGGCAATGAGCAGTTCTTC.

The chain couples TRBV28 to TRBJ1-1; weak D call: TRBD1 (6 bases). The germline V and J ends were trimmed by 6 bases and 1 base, with 21 bases remaining between them. Germline CDR1 reads MDHEN; CDR2 reads SYDVKM. This CDR3 region has 17 residues. In nucleotides, the CDR3 is TGTGCCAGCAGAGGTGAAATCCCCGGGACACCGAACACTGAAGCTTTCTTT. It encodes CASRGEIPGTPNTEAFF.

The chain employs TRBV9 and TRBJ1-1; D is unresolved. Trimming removed 4 bases at V and 1 base at J, with 17 bases between. The CDR3 totals 16 residues. The germline CDR1 and CDR2 sequences are SGDLS and YYNGEE. CDR3 bases: TGTGCCAGCAGCCCCCACGTGGGCAGACGGAACACTGAAGCTTTCTTT. It specifies CASSPHVGRRNTEAFF.

This clone was counted a single time. The chain is built from TRBV19 and TRBJ2-7; possible D gene TRBD2, 5 bases. Germline V gives CDR1 LNHDA, CDR2 SQIVND (reference sequence). Trimming shortened V by 3 bases and J by 5 bases, and 20 bases separated the two germline ends. This CDR3 is built from 16 residues. CDR3 in DNA: TGTGCCAGTAGTATGTACGGGAATTCAAGAGACAACGAGCAGTACTTC. This encodes CASSMYGNSRDNEQYF.

The CDR3 DNA sequence: TGTGCCAGCAGTAGGGACAGAACCACCTACGAGCAGTACTTC. This translates into CASSRDRTTYEQYF. The genes are TRBV2 and TRBJ2-7; 7 positions match TRBD1. Trimming at V came to 5 bases and at J to 2 bases, leaving 6 bases not matched to a gene. CDR3 length: 14 amino acids. Per germline, CDR1 SNHLY and CDR2 FYNNEI.

J is TRBJ2-7 and V is TRBV6-6; 11 nucleotides line up with TRBD2. CDR1 is MNHNY and CDR2 is SVGAGI in the germline V gene (reference sequence). Trimming at V came to 4 bases and at J to 5 bases, leaving 10 bases not matched to a gene. The CDR3 runs to 16 residues. The DNA for the CDR3 is TGTGCCAGCAGTTCGTCTAGACTAGCGGGACAGGACGAGCAGTACTTC. Amino acid sequence: CASSSSRLAGQDEQYF.

As DNA, the CDR3 is TGTGCCAGCAGTTTATTGGGGGAAAAACTGTTTTTT. Its translation is CASSLLGEKLFF. The chain has TRBV27 and TRBJ1-4, with D unclear. CDR1 is MNHEY and CDR2 is SMNVEV in the germline V gene (reference sequence). V lost 1 base and J lost 8, with 5 bases in between. The CDR3 sequence is 12 residues long.

The chain joins TRBV5-4 to TRBJ2-3; TRBD2 might be the D (6 bases). Per germline, CDR1 SGHNT and CDR2 YYREEE (reference sequence). The V and J ends lost 3 bases and 4 bases respectively, with 24 bases between them. The CDR3 runs to 18 residues. CDR3 DNA: TGTGCCAGCAGCTCCCGCAAGGGACTTCCTAGTACTGCAGATACGCAGTATTTT. Amino acid sequence: CASSSRKGLPSTADTQYF.

The chain carries TRBV19 and TRBJ1-5; D remains ambiguous. CDR1 is LNHDA, CDR2 SQIVND, per germline (reference sequence). The CDR3 is 13 residues long. Trimming shortened V by 8 bases and J by 7 bases, and 15 bases separated the two germline ends. The CDR3, as DNA: TGTGCCAGTCAGGACCGTTTGCGACAGCCCCAGCATTTT. It is translated as CASQDRLRQPQHF.

This clone has just a few counts. The V gene is TRBV5-4, the J gene TRBJ2-5; possibly TRBD2 for D (5 bases). Between the trimmed V and J ends, which lost 4 bases and 5 bases, there was a span of 9 bases. The CDR3 spans 12 residues. The V gene's germline CDR1 is SGHNT and CDR2 YYREEE (reference sequence). For the CDR3, the DNA is TGTGCCAGCAGCCGGGATCTGGAGACCCAGTACTTC. Protein product: CASSRDLETQYF. The full variable domain, its missing parts supplied by reference TRBV5-4 and TRBJ2-5, is ETGVTQSPTHLIKTRGQQVTLRCSSQSGHNTVSWYQQALGQGPQFIFQYYREEENGRGNFPPRFSGLQFPNYSSELNVNALELDDSALYLCASSRDLETQYFGPGTRLLVL.

CDR3 coding DNA: TGTGCCAGCAGCTTAAGGGCGAACACTGAAGCTTTCTTT. The encoded protein is CASSLRANTEAFF. The gene calls are TRBV7-3 and TRBJ1-1; D is unresolved. V lost 1 base and J 1 base, leaving 4 bases between the germline ends. CDR3 length equals 13 residues. Germline V gene data show CDR1 as SGHTA and CDR2 as FQGTGA.

The chain employs TRBV4-1 and TRBJ1-1; 10 bases fit TRBD1. Unmatched junction bases numbered 1, after V lost 0 bases and J lost 3 bases. The CDR3 extends over 15 amino acids. The germline gives CDR1 MGHRA, CDR2 YSYEKL. In nucleotides, the CDR3 is TGCGCCAGCAGCCAAGATGGGACAGGGGACACTGAAGCTTTCTTT. Protein sequence: CASSQDGTGDTEAFF.

J is TRBJ1-1 and V is TRBV10-3, with D possibly being TRBD1 (5 bases). Germline assignment: CDR1 ENHRY and CDR2 SYGVKD. The CDR3 is made up of 12 amino acids. V lost 10 bases and J lost 8, with 17 bases in between. This CDR3 reads CATGGKVGEAFF. The CDR3 nucleotides read TGTGCCACGGGGGGGAAGGTGGGCGAAGCTTTCTTT.

The rearrangement uses TRBV20-1 and TRBJ2-1; 9 positions match TRBD2. CDR3 length: 14 residues. J gave up 8 bases and V 3 bases, and 8 bases lay outside the gene matches. From germline, CDR1 is DFQATT and CDR2 SNEGSKA (reference sequence). For the CDR3, the DNA is TGCAGTGCTAGTTCGGGACTAGCCCCAGATGAGCAGTTCTTC. It is translated as CSASSGLAPDEQFF.

This chain links TRBV7-9 with TRBJ2-1; D remains unclear. Looked up from germline, CDR1 is SEHNR and CDR2 is FQNEAQ (reference sequence). The V and J ends lost 5 bases and 3 bases respectively, with 5 bases between them. This CDR3 is 12 amino acids long. CDR3 protein: CASSPNYNEQFF. CDR3 DNA sequence: TGTGCCAGCAGCCCCAACTACAATGAGCAGTTCTTC.

The chain recombines TRBV4-2 with TRBJ2-4, with 11 bases identical to TRBD2. The trim removed 0 bases at V and 8 bases at J, leaving 12 bases unmatched. Germline values: CDR1 LGHNA, CDR2 YNFKEQ. This CDR3 is built from 18 residues. The CDR3 DNA reads TGTGCCAGCAGCCAAGATCGGGTAGCGGGAGGGCCGTGGTACATTCAGTACTTC. Its translation: CASSQDRVAGGPWYIQYF.

V is TRBV4-1 and J is TRBJ2-1; unclear D gene. V gave up 0 bases and J gave up 5 bases, with 17 bases separating them. CDR3 length equals 17 residues. Germline CDR1 reads MGHRA; CDR2 reads YSYEKL. CDR3 coding DNA: TGCGCCAGCAGCCAAGATGCGGCGAGCAGAACTGACAATGAGCAGTTCTTC. This gives the protein CASSQDAASRTDNEQFF.

The rearrangement joins TRBV7-3 to TRBJ2-3; TRBD2 might be the D (5 bases). The CDR3 covers 12 residues. Germline V gene data show CDR1 as SGHTA and CDR2 as FQGTGA. Trimming shortened V by 8 bases and J by 1 base, and 7 bases separated the two germline ends. The CDR3 DNA sequence: TGTGCCAGCGGAGGTGGCACAGATACGCAGTATTTT. It translates to CASGGGTDTQYF.

The chain recombines TRBV5-4 with TRBJ2-3; D call uncertain. The germline V gene encodes CDR1 SGHNT and CDR2 YYREEE (reference sequence). V dropped 1 base and J dropped 2 bases, with 8 bases sitting between them. The CDR3 covers 14 residues. CDR3 sequence: CASSLKSNTDTQYF. CDR3 DNA sequence: TGTGCCAGCAGCTTGAAATCGAACACAGATACGCAGTATTTT.